These 3 T cell receptor beta chains were sequenced from one sample in a study of T cell responses to AZD1222 COVID-19 vaccine. Profiled with immunoSEQ multiplex PCR; TCRdb holds only in-frame clones, not every one. The profile covers about 120,000 clones, with 87% appearing a single time and approximately 12% taken by the ten largest. The input for sequencing was peripheral blood, taken on day 0 of AZD1222 vaccination. The receptors originated from an adult in good health.

The chain employs TRBV2 and TRBJ1-4; D may be TRBD1 (6 bases). The CDR3 totals 15 residues. Germline V CDR1 and CDR2: SNHLY, FYNNEI. V lost 1 base, J lost 7 bases, and 13 bases lay in between. In nucleotides, the CDR3 is TGTGCCAGCAGTGAAGAGGGGACACGGGGTGAAAAACTGTTTTTT. This sequence encodes CASSEEGTRGEKLFF. The complete variable domain, with remaining parts taken from reference TRBV2 and TRBJ1-4, reads EPEVTQTPSHQVTQMGQEVILRCVPISNHLYFYWYRQILGQKVEFLVSFYNNEISEKSEIFDDQFSVERPDGSNFTLKIRSTKLEDSAMYFCASSEEGTRGEKLFFGSGTQLSVL.

The V call is TRBV19, the J call TRBJ2-2; D unresolved. V was cut by 6 bases and J by 7 bases, with 6 bases left in between. The CDR3 spans 11 residues. Per germline, CDR1 LNHDA and CDR2 SQIVND (reference sequence). This CDR3 reads CASRQVGELFF. Here the CDR3 DNA reads TGTGCCAGTAGGCAGGTCGGGGAGCTGTTTTTT.

CDR3 protein: CASSFPKPEKLFF. The CDR3 DNA sequence: TGTGCCAGCAGTTTCCCTAAACCCGAAAAACTGTTTTTT. The V call is TRBV28, the J call TRBJ1-4; no clear D. The V end was cut by 3 bases, the J end by 8 bases, with 10 bases between. Germline assignment: CDR1 MDHEN and CDR2 SYDVKM. CDR3 size: 13 residues.